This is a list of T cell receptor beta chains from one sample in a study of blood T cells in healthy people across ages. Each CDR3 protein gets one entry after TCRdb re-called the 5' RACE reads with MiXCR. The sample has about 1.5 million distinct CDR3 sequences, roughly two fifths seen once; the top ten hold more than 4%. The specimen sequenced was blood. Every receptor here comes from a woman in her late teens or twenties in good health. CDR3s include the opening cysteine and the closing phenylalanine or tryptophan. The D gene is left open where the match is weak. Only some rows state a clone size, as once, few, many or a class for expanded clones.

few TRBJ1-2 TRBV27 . TGTGCCAGCGGGGACATCTATGGCTACACCTTC CASGDIYGYTF
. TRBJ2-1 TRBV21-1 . TGTGCCAGACCTCTAAGCCGGGACAGGCGCTACAATGAGCAGTTCTTC CARPLSRDRRYNEQFF
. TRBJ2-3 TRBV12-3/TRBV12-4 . TGTGCCAGCACGCACTCCGGGGGCCCTGGCACAGATACGCAGTATTTT CASTHSGGPGTDTQYF
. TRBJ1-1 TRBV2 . TGTGCCAGCAGTCCCCTAGAGGCAACTACGAACACTGAAGCTTTCTTT CASSPLEATTNTEAFF
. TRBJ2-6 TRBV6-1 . TGTGCCAGCACTCCTCGCGGGTTCTCTGGGGCCAACGTCCTGACTTTC CASTPRGFSGANVLTF
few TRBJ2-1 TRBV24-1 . TGTGCCACCAGTGATACTCGCTCCTACAATGAGCAGTTCTTC CATSDTRSYNEQFF
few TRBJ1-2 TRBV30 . TGTGCCTGGGACTTGCAGGGATTTTATGGCTACACCTTC CAWDLQGFYGYTF
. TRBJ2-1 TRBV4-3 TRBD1 TGCGCCAGCAGCCATGCTACCGGGACAGCCTACAATGAGCAGTTCTTC CASSHATGTAYNEQFF
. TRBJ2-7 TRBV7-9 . TGTGCCAGCAGCCCAAGCCTTCAATACGAGCAGTACTTC CASSPSLQYEQYF
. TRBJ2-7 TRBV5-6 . TGTGCCAGCAGCTTGGGACAGCCACCATCCTGGGACTACGAGCAGTACTTC CASSLGQPPSWDYEQYF
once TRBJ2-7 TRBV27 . TGTGCCAGCAGTTTATTCGGCGGGGCGGGCTACGAGCAGTACTTC CASSLFGGAGYEQYF
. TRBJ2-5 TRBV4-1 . TGCGCCAGCAGCCAAGTCTCGGCGGGTCAAGAGACCCAGTACTTC CASSQVSAGQETQYF
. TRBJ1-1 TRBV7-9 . TGTGCCAGCAGCGAGAAAGGGAGAGGCGTGAACACTGAAGCTTTCTTT CASSEKGRGVNTEAFF
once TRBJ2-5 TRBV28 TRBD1 TGTGCCAGCAGTCTCCCCTCGGACAGGGGTTCCCTGGCCCAGTACTTC CASSLPSDRGSLAQYF
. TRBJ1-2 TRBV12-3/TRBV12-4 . TGTGCCAGCAGTTTAGCTGTTCTCACCTTC CASSLAVLTF
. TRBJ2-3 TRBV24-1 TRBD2 TGTGTCACCAGCGGGGGTGGCACAGATACGCAGTATTTT CVTSGGGTDTQYF
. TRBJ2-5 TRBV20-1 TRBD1 TGCAGTGCCACACAGGGGGCCGAGACCCAGTACTTC CSATQGAETQYF
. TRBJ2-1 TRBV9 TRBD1 TGTGCCAGCAGCGTAGGTGGGACAGGGGGCTACAATGAGCAGTTCTTC CASSVGGTGGYNEQFF
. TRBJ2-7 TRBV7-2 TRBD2 TGTGCCAGCAGCTTAGAACTAGCGATTAACGAGCAGTACTTC CASSLELAINEQYF
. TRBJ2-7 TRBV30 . TGTGCCTGGAGTGGGGCAGAGTACTCCTACGAGCAGTACTTC CAWSGAEYSYEQYF
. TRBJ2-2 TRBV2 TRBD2 TGTGCCAGCAGTGAAGCGCGAACTAGCGGGGTAACCGGGGAGCTGTTTTTT CASSEARTSGVTGELFF
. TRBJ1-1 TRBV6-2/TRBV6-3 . TGTGCCAGCAGGCAGGGACTCGGGAAACGGATTGAAGCTTTCTTT CASRQGLGKRIEAFF
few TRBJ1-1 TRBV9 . TGTGCCAGCAGCGTAGTTTGGAGTACTGAAGCTTTCTTT CASSVVWSTEAFF
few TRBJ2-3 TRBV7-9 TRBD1 TGTGCCAGTAGCTCCGTCACAGGGGGCAGAGATACGCAGTATTTT CASSSVTGGRDTQYF
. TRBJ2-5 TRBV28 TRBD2 TGTGCCAGCAGTTCGGGTGGCCCAGCGGGATGGAAGACCCAGTACTTC CASSSGGPAGWKTQYF
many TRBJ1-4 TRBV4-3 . TGCGCCAGCAGCCAAGTTCCCGGCGAAAAACTGTTTTTT CASSQVPGEKLFF
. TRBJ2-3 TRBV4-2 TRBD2 TGTGCCAGCAGCCAGACTAGCGGGGGGAGGACAGATACGCAGTATTTT CASSQTSGGRTDTQYF
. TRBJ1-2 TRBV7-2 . TGTGCCAGCAGCTTCCCCGGGGCAATCTATGGCTACACCTTC CASSFPGAIYGYTF
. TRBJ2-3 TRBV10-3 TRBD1 TGTGCCATCAGATCGACAGGGTCGGCAGATACGCAGTATTTT CAIRSTGSADTQYF
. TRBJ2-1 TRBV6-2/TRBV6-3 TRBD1 TGTGCCAGCAGCGACAGGGGGCAAAATGAGCAGTTCTTC CASSDRGQNEQFF
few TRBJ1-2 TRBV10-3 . TGTGCCATCAGGTCGGCAGCCGTCCGAGCTAACTATGGCTACACCTTC CAIRSAAVRANYGYTF
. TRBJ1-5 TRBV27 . TGTGCCAGCAGTCCCTCAACCAATCAGCCCCAGCATTTT CASSPSTNQPQHF
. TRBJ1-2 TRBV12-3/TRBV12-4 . TGTGCCAGCAGTTTACGGGCGAATGGCTACACCTTC CASSLRANGYTF
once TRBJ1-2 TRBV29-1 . TGCAGCGTGGTCGGACAGTCGTGGAACCATGGCTACACCTTC CSVVGQSWNHGYTF
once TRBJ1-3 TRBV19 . TGTGCCAGTAGTCCCAAAGCGGGCAGTTCCTCTGGAAACACCATATATTTT CASSPKAGSSSGNTIYF
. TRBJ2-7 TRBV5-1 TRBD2 TGCGCCAGCAGCTTGGAAGGACTAGCGGCCTACGAGCAGTACTTC CASSLEGLAAYEQYF
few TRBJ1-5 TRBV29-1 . TGCAGCGTTGTATGGGCGGACGGTCAGCCCCAGCATTTT CSVVWADGQPQHF
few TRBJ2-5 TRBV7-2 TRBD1 TGTGCCAGCAGCCTTATGGGACAGCTAAAAGAGACCCAGTACTTC CASSLMGQLKETQYF
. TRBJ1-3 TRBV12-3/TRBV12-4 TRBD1 TGTGCCAGCAGTTTTCCAGGGGGCACGGGAAACACCATATATTTT CASSFPGGTGNTIYF
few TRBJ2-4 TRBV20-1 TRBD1 TGCAGTGCTTTCCGGGACAGGGTACTAGCCAAAAACATTCAGTACTTC CSAFRDRVLAKNIQYF
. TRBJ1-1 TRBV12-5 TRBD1 TGTGCTAGTGGTCCGGGGACAGGTGAAGGTGTGATAGCTTTCTTT CASGPGTGEGVIAFF
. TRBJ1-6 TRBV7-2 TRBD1 TGTGCCAGCACCTTTCGTCGCAGTGGGGCCGGGACAGGATTTAATTCACCCCTCCACTTT CASTFRRSGAGTGFNSPLHF
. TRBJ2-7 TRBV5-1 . TGCGCCAGCAGACAGTTCCACACCTACGAGCAGTACTTC CASRQFHTYEQYF
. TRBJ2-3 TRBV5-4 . TGTGCCAGCAGCTTGGGCCAGGGTTTTTTAGATACGCAGTATTTT CASSLGQGFLDTQYF
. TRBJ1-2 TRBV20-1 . TGCAGTGCTAGAGAGGACATTAACTATGGCTACACCTTC CSAREDINYGYTF
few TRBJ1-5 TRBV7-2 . TGTGCCAGCAGCTTAGAGCCCGCATCCAGGCAGCCCCAGCATTTT CASSLEPASRQPQHF
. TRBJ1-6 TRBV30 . TGTGCCTGGAGTGTTGTGCAGCGGCTTAATTCACCCCTCCACTTT CAWSVVQRLNSPLHF
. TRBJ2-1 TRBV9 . TGTGCCAGCAGGGGGGTGTCTAATGAGCAGTTCTTC CASRGVSNEQFF
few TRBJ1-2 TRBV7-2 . TGTGCCAGCAGCTTAGTAGGGTCTGCCTATGGCTACACCTTC CASSLVGSAYGYTF